This is a list of T cell receptor beta chains from one sample in a study of lymphopenia after photon versus proton radiotherapy. The data were produced by immunoSEQ multiplex PCR, yet TCRdb's version contains in-frame clones alone and is incomplete. The sample holds 150,000 to 200,000 clones; approximately 90% are singletons and the top ten take about 4.4%. The material was peripheral blood, obtained from a patient treated with photon-based radiotherapy. The receptors stem from a man between 45 and 60 years old with gastric cancer. CDR3s include the opening cysteine and the closing phenylalanine or tryptophan.

TRBJ2-7	TRBV27	CASSSQYEQYF
TRBJ1-5	TRBV5-6	CASSFRPDQPQPQHF
TRBJ2-7	TRBV6-7	CASSHSTGHEQYF
TRBJ2-7	TRBV28	CASSLYASDHEQYF
TRBJ2-7	TRBV2	CASTESPVIYEQYF
TRBJ2-7	TRBV9	CASSVRGQSYEQYF
TRBJ1-4	TRBV6-5	CASKGRNSAYEKLFF
TRBJ1-4	TRBV7-2	CASSYREGGEKLFF
TRBJ2-7	TRBV13	CASSPRVGDNEQYF
TRBJ2-7	TRBV28	CASSSQLGRTYEQYF
TRBJ2-5	TRBV5-1	CASSLYVDETQYF
TRBJ2-3	TRBV25-1	CASSIGGEDTQYF
TRBJ1-4	TRBV27	CASSGQGGVEKLFF
TRBJ1-1	TRBV28	CASSLLSGENTEAFF
TRBJ1-5	TRBV7-9	CASSLWGQRGNQPQHF
TRBJ2-7	TRBV28	CASSLKTWTYEQYF
TRBJ2-1	TRBV5-6	CASSIRGGSYNEQFF
TRBJ2-2	TRBV12-5	CASGAGQGVSGELFF
TRBJ2-2	TRBV18	CASSPPGLNTGELFF
TRBJ2-5	TRBV7-9	CASSLGLAGGIEETQYF
TRBJ2-7	TRBV18	CASSPSGRGSYEQYF
TRBJ2-3	TRBV9	CASSRGLAGTSTDTQYF
TRBJ2-5	TRBV11-3	CASSLGGLLETQYF
TRBJ2-3	TRBV18	CASSPPNSHTDTQYF
TRBJ1-1	TRBV5-1	CASSLGGSGRGPTTEAFF
TRBJ1-5	TRBV23-1	CASPPTFRDPRYSNQPQHF
TRBJ2-2	TRBV28	CASNRPGRGRSTGELFF
TRBJ2-3	TRBV30	CAWSSRGDTQYF
TRBJ2-1	TRBV4-3	CASSQDLGGRVMNEQFF
TRBJ2-5	TRBV27	CASRTGVGGTQYF
TRBJ2-1	TRBV19	CASRLGQVYNEQFF
TRBJ2-1	TRBV6-5	CASTLSGTSGNEQFF
TRBJ2-7	TRBV5-1	CASSLGGTGIEQYF
TRBJ1-1	TRBV7-9	CASRPGQVNTEAFF
TRBJ2-1	TRBV30	CAWSMTGNEQFF
TRBJ2-7	TRBV7-2	CASSLGTSGYFGYEQYF
TRBJ1-5	TRBV28	CASILDRGNQPQHF
TRBJ2-2	TRBV5-1	CASSSRTAGGTGELFF
TRBJ1-5	TRBV7-8	CASSPLTGALYSNQPQHF
TRBJ2-7	TRBV7-9	CASSFRVAYEQYF